The clone carrying this T cell receptor beta chain has just one count. This specimen comes from a study of OX40 agonist ivuxolimab in advanced cancers. The repertoire was sequenced with immunoSEQ multiplex PCR; TCRdb's copy has only in-frame clones and lacks some. Of more than 50,000 clones in the sample, around 84% were seen once. This CDR3 is 12 amino acids long. Trimming stripped 5 bases from V and 4 bases from J, with 7 bases between. CDR1 and CDR2 (germline): SEHNR, FQNEAQ (reference sequence). This clonotype was obtained from an adult with an advanced solid tumor such as melanoma, head and neck, liver or kidney cancer. The chain couples TRBV7-9 to TRBJ2-3; no firm D call. The source material was CD4+ or CD8+ T cells sorted from blood, sampled in a trial of the OX40 agonist ivuxolimab. DNA of the CDR3: TGTGCCAGCAGCCTTGACGCAGATACGCAGTATTTT. It encodes CASSLDADTQYF.